Below are 3 T cell receptor beta chains sequenced from a single sample in a study of cytomegalovirus exposure and HLA in healthy donors (dated by TCRdb to about 2017). The library was made by the immunoSEQ multiplex PCR assay. For the multiplex PCR, a mixture combining 60 forward primers for TCR Vbeta segments and 13 reverse primers for TCR Jbeta segments was used. This is the immuneACCESS table as TCRdb keeps it, with only in-frame sequences that have V and J called. A part of the clones is gone; compared with another copy, unresolved V genes explain less than half, and the rest is unexplained. Across this sample there are about 120,000 clones, with around 72% seen only once. The ten largest make up roughly 10% of the sample. The sequenced sample consisted of PBMCs. These receptor sequences come from a woman aged 45-65 years in good health and CMV-seropositive.

The V and J genes are TRBV6-5 and TRBJ1-5; D uncertain. V was trimmed by 1 base and J by 0 bases, leaving 7 bases between them. The length of the CDR3 is 15 residues. Germline CDR1 MNHEY, CDR2 SVGAGI. The CDR3 DNA reads TGTGCCAGCAGTTACTTGGCAGATAGCAATCAGCCCCAGCATTTT. This encodes CASSYLADSNQPQHF.

The CDR3 loop is CASSASGIYNEQFF. The CDR3, as DNA: TGTGCCAGCAGTGCCAGCGGGATCTACAATGAGCAGTTCTTC. V gene TRBV6-1 combines with J gene TRBJ2-1; 7 positions match TRBD2. V shed 4 bases, J shed 3 bases, and the junction held 3 bases outside the gene matches. This CDR3 is built from 14 residues. CDR1 is MNHNS, CDR2 SASEGT, per germline.

This rearrangement joins TRBV2 to TRBJ1-1, with TRBD1 matching over 9 bases. The CDR3 spans 14 residues. Germline assignment: CDR1 SNHLY and CDR2 FYNNEI. The V and J ends lost 6 bases and 3 bases, in that order; junction bases with no gene match: 5. This CDR3 reads CASRIQGAYTEAFF. CDR3 DNA sequence: TGTGCCAGCAGGATACAGGGGGCGTACACTGAAGCTTTCTTT.